What follows are 15 T cell receptor beta chains derived from one specimen sequenced in a study of OX40 agonist ivuxolimab in advanced cancers. The table came from immunoSEQ multiplex PCR; TCRdb's copy has only in-frame clones and leaves some out. The table lists approximately 79,000 clones, roughly 86% of them singletons. This material consisted of CD4+ or CD8+ T cells sorted from blood, taken in a trial of the OX40 agonist ivuxolimab. Source of these receptors: an adult with an advanced solid tumor such as melanoma, head and neck, liver or kidney cancer.

The rearrangement joins TRBV4-3 to TRBJ2-7; the match to TRBD1 covers 7 bases. This CDR3 has 15 residues. Germline V gene data show CDR1 as LGHNA and CDR2 as YSLEER. V was clipped by 0 bases and J by 6 bases; unmatched bases: 8. The chain's CDR3 is CASSQDMTGLGEQYV. Here the CDR3 DNA reads TGCGCCAGCAGCCAAGACATGACAGGGTTAGGCGAGCAGTACGTC.

The CDR3 region has the DNA TGTGCCAGCAGCTTAGGGTTGGGAATTGGCACTGAAGCTTTCTTT. Encoded protein: CASSLGLGIGTEAFF. This chain connects TRBV7-2 to TRBJ1-1; D gene unclear. The CDR3 is 15 residues long. Germline-derived CDR1 and CDR2 are SGHTA and FQGNSA. The V and J ends lost 1 base and 4 bases respectively, with 13 bases between them.

This clone has a single count. The chain uses TRBV28 and TRBJ1-1; TRBD1 might be the D (5 bases). CDR3 length equals 14 residues. The ends were cut back, 2 bases at V and 3 bases at J, with 10 bases in the middle. The germline V gene has CDR1 MDHEN and CDR2 SYDVKM. As DNA, the CDR3 is TGTGCCAGCAGTTTAGCAGGGCAGGACACTGAAGCTTTCTTT. It is translated as CASSLAGQDTEAFF. The whole variable domain, filled in from reference TRBV28 and TRBJ1-1, reads DVKVTQSSRYLVKRTGEKVFLECVQDMDHENMFWYRQDPGLGLRLIYFSYDVKMKEKGDIPEGYSVSREKKERFSLILESASTNQTSMYLCASSLAGQDTEAFFGQGTRLTVV.

The rearrangement joins TRBV12-5 to TRBJ2-2; 7 bases match TRBD2. The CDR3 totals 17 residues. The ends lost 0 bases at V and 4 bases at J; junction bases unmatched: 8. Germline loops: CDR1 LGHNT, CDR2 FRNRAP. CDR3 bases: TGTGCTAGTGGTTTGGTACTGGGGGGGTATCCCACCGGGGAGCTGTTTTTT. This translates into CASGLVLGGYPTGELFF.

This clone occurred once. The chain uses TRBV5-6 and TRBJ2-1, with 9 bases identical to TRBD1. Germline V CDR1 and CDR2: SGHDT, YYEEEE. CDR3 length: 16 amino acids. J gave up 5 bases and V 4 bases, and 10 bases lay outside the gene matches. The CDR3 DNA reads as TGTGCCAGCAGCATACCGGGACAGGGTACGCACAATGAGCAGTTCTTC. It yields the protein CASSIPGQGTHNEQFF.

The chain links TRBV4-3 to TRBJ1-5, with a possible D match to TRBD1 (6 bases). CDR3 size: 16 residues. V lost 8 bases to trimming and J lost 3 bases, with 20 bases between them. Germline V gives CDR1 LGHNA, CDR2 YSLEER. CDR3 region: CASPPLGGGFNQPQHF. Here the CDR3 DNA reads TGCGCCAGCCCCCCTCTAGGGGGAGGATTCAATCAGCCCCAGCATTTT.

The chain is built from TRBV18 and TRBJ1-1, with a tentative D call TRBD1 (6 bases). This CDR3 comprises 15 residues. The germline gives CDR1 KGHSH, CDR2 LQKENI. V lost 3 bases to trimming and J lost 4 bases, with 15 bases between them. CDR3 in DNA: TGTGCCAGCTCACCCAGCTCCTTACAGGGCACTGAAGCTTTCTTT. Protein product: CASSPSSLQGTEAFF.

V and J are TRBV19 and TRBJ2-2; D may be TRBD1 (6 bases). Per germline, CDR1 LNHDA and CDR2 SQIVND (reference sequence). The CDR3 is made up of 14 amino acids. The CDR3 protein is CASNQGGNTGELFF. The CDR3 DNA is TGTGCGTCAAATCAAGGGGGGAACACCGGGGAGCTGTTTTTT.

The V gene is TRBV5-1, the J gene TRBJ2-5; the match to TRBD1 covers 11 bases. CDR1 and CDR2 (germline): SGHRS, YFSETQ. The CDR3 is 15 residues long. V lost 3 bases and J lost 5; bases outside the gene matches: 6. The chain's CDR3 is CASSSGQGVGETQYF. The CDR3 DNA reads as TGCGCCAGCAGCTCGGGACAGGGGGTAGGGGAGACCCAGTACTTC.

This clone was recorded once. The genes are TRBV7-3 and TRBJ2-7; a possible D gene is TRBD1 (5 bases). There are 15 residues in the CDR3. Germline CDR1 SGHTA, CDR2 FQGTGA. The V end was cut by 2 bases, the J end by 1 base, with 12 bases between. For the CDR3, the DNA is TGTGCCAGCAGCTTAGCAGGGTATCTGTCCTACGAGCAGTACTTC. Translating gives CASSLAGYLSYEQYF.

The genes are TRBV18 and TRBJ1-6; D is uncertain. In germline, CDR1 is KGHSH, CDR2 LQKENI. Trimming pared 1 base from V and 0 bases from J, leaving 10 bases between. The CDR3 extends over 17 amino acids. DNA of the CDR3: TGTGCCAGCTCACCACTGGAGGAAAGCTCCTATAATTCACCCCTCCACTTT. Protein product: CASSPLEESSYNSPLHF.

The CDR3 region is CASSQDRQGSPYF. The DNA of the CDR3 is TGCGCCAGCAGCCAAGATCGGCAGGGTTCGCCGTATTTT. The gene calls are TRBV4-3 and TRBJ2-3, with a weak D call TRBD1 (5 bases). The CDR3 covers 13 residues. CDR1 and CDR2 from the germline V gene are LGHNA and YSLEER. V gave up 0 bases and J gave up 14 bases, with 15 bases separating them.

This chain joins TRBV7-9 and TRBJ2-7; D is perhaps TRBD1 (6 bases). The germline CDR1 and CDR2 sequences are SEHNR and FQNEAQ (reference sequence). This CDR3 is 13 amino acids long. V was shortened by 5 bases and J by 10 bases, with 18 bases between the two germline ends. CDR3 sequence (DNA): TGTGCCAGCAGCATTAGATGGGACATCGAACAGTACTTC. As protein: CASSIRWDIEQYF.

The chain couples TRBV7-2 to TRBJ2-7; TRBD1 might be the D (5 bases). V lost 1 base, J lost 3 bases, and 19 bases lay in between. The CDR3 has 17 residues. Germline-derived CDR1 and CDR2 are SGHTA and FQGNSA. The CDR3 DNA reads TGTGCCAGCAGCTTAGATCGTCATAGTAGGGGTTTCTACGAGCAGTACTTC. Its protein product is CASSLDRHSRGFYEQYF.

There are a few counts of this clone. V usage is TRBV19 and J usage is TRBJ1-1; D is undetermined. CDR1 is LNHDA, CDR2 SQIVND, per germline (reference sequence). CDR3 size: 13 residues. V lost 5 bases, J lost 1 base, and 8 bases lay in between. CDR3 DNA sequence: TGTGCCAGTAGTCACAGCCAGAACACTGAAGCTTTCTTT. Protein sequence: CASSHSQNTEAFF.